The sample holds a few counts of the clone carrying this T cell receptor beta chain. The V gene lost 5 bases and the J gene lost 2 bases, with 9 bases spanning the gap. Per germline, CDR1 MNHEY and CDR2 SVGAGI. The CDR3 contains 13 residues. This record belongs to a study of blood T cell repertoires in COVID-19. Study overall: The origin of the acute and convalescent COVID-19 samples was the United States, Italy and Spain.

Only in-frame clones appear in the TCRdb table, and some are missing; sequencing was by immunoSEQ multiplex PCR. The sample has under 450,000 clones; more than 75% are singletons. The chain recombines TRBV6-5 with TRBJ1-2; D gene uncertain. Sequences were obtained from peripheral blood. This TCR was sampled from a human donor with acute or convalescent COVID-19. The donor label of this sample is uncertain. The CDR3 spells CASSPRPNYGYTF. The CDR3 coding sequence is TGTGCCAGCAGTCCCAGGCCCAACTATGGCTACACCTTC.